A selection of T cell receptor beta chains follows, all from one sample in a study of blood T cell repertoires in COVID-19. Assay: immunoSEQ multiplex PCR; the TCRdb copy retains only in-frame clones and omits some. The sample has some 46,000 clones, roughly 85% seen once. The sequencing sample was made of peripheral blood. These receptors were obtained from a woman older than 75 with COVID-19, enrolled during active disease. Both conserved end residues are part of each CDR3. The D gene is left open where the match is weak. Expanded clones get a size class; other rows say once, few or many, or leave the size out.

TRBJ1-3 | 15 | TRBD1 | TRBV28 | . | CASSTSRGSRNTIYF | TGTGCCAGCAGCACATCCAGGGGGAGTAGAAACACCATATATTTT
TRBJ2-5 | 16 | TRBD1 | TRBV9 | . | CASSAFGQGARETQYF | TGTGCCAGCAGCGCATTTGGACAGGGGGCGCGGGAGACCCAGTACTTC
TRBJ2-7 | 17 | . | TRBV1 | . | CTSSQTGTSGPLYEQYF | TGCACCAGCAGCCAAACCGGGACTAGCGGGCCGCTCTACGAGCAGTACTTC
TRBJ2-7 | 13 | . | TRBV6-5 | once | CASRIERRYEQYF | TGTGCCAGCAGGATAGAGAGGCGGTACGAGCAGTACTTC
TRBJ2-2 | 17 | TRBD2 | TRBV7-3 | . | CASSATGTSSDTGELFF | TGTGCCAGCAGCGCAACCGGGACTAGCTCTGACACCGGGGAGCTGTTTTTT
TRBJ2-7 | 14 | TRBD2 | TRBV27 | few | CASSTSGIPYEQYF | TGTGCCAGCTCGACTAGCGGGATACCCTACGAGCAGTACTTC
TRBJ1-4 | 15 | . | TRBV28 | . | CASSPGSFFRELLFF | TGTGCCAGCAGTCCCGGGTCTTTCTTCAGAGAATTACTGTTTTTT
TRBJ1-3 | 15 | . | TRBV7-2 | . | CASSLGSTESNTIYF | TGTGCCAGCAGCTTGGGCTCGACAGAATCGAACACCATATATTTT
TRBJ1-2 | 15 | TRBD1 | TRBV19 | . | CASSIGAGQPYGYTF | TGTGCCAGTAGTATAGGTGCGGGACAGCCATATGGCTACACCTTC
TRBJ1-2 | 17 | TRBD1 | TRBV15 | . | CATSRVPGQAPLYGYTF | TGTGCCACCAGCAGAGTCCCCGGACAGGCCCCCCTATATGGCTACACCTTC
TRBJ2-2 | 14 | . | TRBV19 | few | CASSIGGATGELFF | TGTGCCAGTAGTATTGGCGGGGCGACCGGGGAGCTGTTTTTT
TRBJ2-1 | 12 | . | TRBV7-8 | . | CASSFRVDEQFF | TGTGCCAGCAGCTTCAGGGTGGATGAGCAGTTCTTC
TRBJ1-3 | 15 | TRBD1 | TRBV6-1 | . | CASREDRGSGNTIYF | TGTGCCAGCAGAGAAGACAGGGGCTCTGGAAACACCATATATTTT
TRBJ2-5 | 13 | . | TRBV7-2 | . | CASSRTRQETQYF | TGTGCCAGCAGCAGGACACGACAAGAGACCCAGTACTTC
TRBJ1-1 | 13 | . | TRBV7-3 | . | CASSLTRNTEAFF | TGTGCCAGCAGCTTAACCCGGAACACTGAAGCTTTCTTT
TRBJ1-5 | 14 | TRBD1 | TRBV29-1 | . | CSVAPGQSNQPQHF | TGCAGCGTTGCGCCGGGACAGAGCAATCAGCCCCAGCATTTT